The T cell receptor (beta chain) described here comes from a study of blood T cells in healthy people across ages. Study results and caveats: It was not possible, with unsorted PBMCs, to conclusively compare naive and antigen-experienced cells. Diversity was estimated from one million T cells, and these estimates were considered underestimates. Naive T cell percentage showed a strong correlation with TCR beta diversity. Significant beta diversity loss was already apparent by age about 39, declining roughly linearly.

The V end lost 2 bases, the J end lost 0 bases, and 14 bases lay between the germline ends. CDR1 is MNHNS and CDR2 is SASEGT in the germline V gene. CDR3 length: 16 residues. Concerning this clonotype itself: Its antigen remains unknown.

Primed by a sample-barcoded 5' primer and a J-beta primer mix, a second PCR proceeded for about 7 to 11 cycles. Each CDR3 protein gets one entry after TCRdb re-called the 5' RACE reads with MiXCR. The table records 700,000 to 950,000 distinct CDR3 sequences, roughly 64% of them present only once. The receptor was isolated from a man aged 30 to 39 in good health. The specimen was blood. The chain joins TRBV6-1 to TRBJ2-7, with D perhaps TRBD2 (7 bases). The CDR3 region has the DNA TGTGCCAGCAGTGAAACTCGGGGGGCCAGCTCCTACGAGCAGTACTTC. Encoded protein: CASSETRGASSYEQYF.